This is a list of T cell receptor beta chains from one sample in a study of blood T cells in healthy people across ages. Via MiXCR, TCRdb re-called the 5' RACE reads, giving one row per CDR3 protein. The sample lists 1.2 million to 1.5 million distinct CDR3 sequences; 42% were seen once. Source material: blood. These receptors were obtained from a woman under 30 in good health. CDR3s include the opening cysteine and the closing phenylalanine or tryptophan. The order of the fields is clone size, J gene, V gene, D gene, CDR3 DNA, CDR3 protein. D genes are given only for firm matches. The size field is filled for only some rows; it gives once, few, many or a size class.

few	TRBJ2-1	TRBV20-1	TRBD2	TGCAGTGCTAGAGATCTCATAGCGGGAGGTAGCTCCTACAATGAGCAGTTCTTC	CSARDLIAGGSSYNEQFF
.	TRBJ2-1	TRBV5-1	TRBD2	TGCGCCAGCATACCATCGAGCGGGGAAAGGAAGCAGTTCTTC	CASIPSSGERKQFF
.	TRBJ2-7	TRBV27	TRBD2	TGTGCCAGCAGTTTAGCTCCTAGCGGGCTCAGCTCCTACGAGCAGTACTTC	CASSLAPSGLSSYEQYF
.	TRBJ2-3	TRBV5-1	.	TGCGCCACCAGACCCATGGGACCCCCTAGCACAGATACGCAGTATTTT	CATRPMGPPSTDTQYF
few	TRBJ2-3	TRBV10-3	TRBD2	TGTGCCATCTCTCCTAGCGGCTTCACAGATACGCAGTATTTT	CAISPSGFTDTQYF
.	TRBJ2-7	TRBV27	TRBD2	TGTGCCAGCAGTTTATCTCCCGGGGGGACGCTCTTCACCTACAATGAGCAGTACTTC	CASSLSPGGTLFTYNEQYF
few	TRBJ1-6	TRBV7-2	TRBD1	TGTGCCAGCAGCTTCGGGACAGGGAATAATTCACCCCTCCACTTT	CASSFGTGNNSPLHF
.	TRBJ2-5	TRBV3-1	.	TGTGCCAGCAGCCCCTCCGGATGGACCCAGTACTTC	CASSPSGWTQYF
.	TRBJ2-5	TRBV13	.	TGTGCCAGCAGTTTTAGCTCCGATAGGGGGGAGACCCAGTACTTC	CASSFSSDRGETQYF
.	TRBJ2-3	TRBV28	.	TGTGCCAGCAGTTTGCCACTAGATGCAGATACGCAGTATTTT	CASSLPLDADTQYF
.	TRBJ2-2	TRBV5-6	TRBD2	TGTGCCAGCAGCCCTCCGACTAGCGGGGGGTCCGGGGAGCTGTTTTTT	CASSPPTSGGSGELFF
few	TRBJ2-4	TRBV6-2/TRBV6-3	TRBD1	TGTGCCTCCGGGACAGAAAACATTCAGTACTTC	CASGTENIQYF
.	TRBJ2-7	TRBV18	.	TGTGCCAGCTCACCATCAGCCGGGAACTCCTACGAGCAGTACTTC	CASSPSAGNSYEQYF
.	TRBJ2-7	TRBV29-1	TRBD1	TGCAGCGTGTCCGGGACAGGGGGCCTGGCCTACGAGCAGTACTTC	CSVSGTGGLAYEQYF
.	TRBJ2-5	TRBV20-1	.	TGCAGTGCTGGGATAGGGAAGGAGACCCAGTACTTC	CSAGIGKETQYF
few	TRBJ2-2	TRBV10-3	TRBD2	TGTGCCATCAAGTGGGGCCACGCTAGCGGGTCGAACACCGGGGAGCTGTTTTTT	CAIKWGHASGSNTGELFF
.	TRBJ2-7	TRBV5-4	.	TGTGCCTGCCGGGCTTCCCCCTCCTACGAGCAGTACTTC	CACRASPSYEQYF
.	TRBJ2-3	TRBV3-1	.	TGTGCCAGCAGCGCGAAGACTCCAGATACGCAGTATTTT	CASSAKTPDTQYF
.	TRBJ2-2	TRBV10-1	TRBD1	TGCGCCACTCGACAGGGGAACACCGGGGAGCTGTTTTTT	CATRQGNTGELFF
.	TRBJ2-5	TRBV2	.	TGTGCCAGCAGTGAAGCTGGCGGGACCCAAGAGACCCAGTACTTC	CASSEAGGTQETQYF
.	TRBJ2-3	TRBV28	TRBD2	TGTGCCAGCAGTTTATTGCCGGGGGGGAGAACAGATACGCAGTATTTT	CASSLLPGGRTDTQYF
few	TRBJ2-7	TRBV20-1	TRBD1	TGCAGTGCCATTCCGGGACAGTTCCCCAACGAGCAGTACTTC	CSAIPGQFPNEQYF
few	TRBJ2-7	TRBV20-1	.	TGCAGTGCTAGCCTCCCCGGAGGTCTCCACTCCTACGAGCAGTACTTC	CSASLPGGLHSYEQYF
few	TRBJ2-1	TRBV7-3	.	TGTGCCAGCAGCTCTACCGGACTCAATGAGCAGTTCTTC	CASSSTGLNEQFF
few	TRBJ1-2	TRBV14	TRBD1	TGTGCCAGCAGCCAAGCACCCCTGACAGGGTCTGGCTACACCTTC	CASSQAPLTGSGYTF
.	TRBJ1-3	TRBV20-1	TRBD1	TGCAGTGCTACCGGACAGGGGAACGGAAACACCATATATTTT	CSATGQGNGNTIYF
.	TRBJ1-2	TRBV20-1	TRBD1	TGCAGTGCTAGAGATAGGACAGGGGGTAGCTATGGCTACACCTTC	CSARDRTGGSYGYTF
few	TRBJ2-7	TRBV11-1	.	TGTGCCAGCAGCTTAGGGGGCGACCTCTCCTACGAGCAGTACTTC	CASSLGGDLSYEQYF
once	TRBJ2-5	TRBV20-1	.	TGCAGTGCCCCTGGGGCAGGGTCCCGAGAGTCCCAGTACTTC	CSAPGAGSRESQYF
few	TRBJ2-7	TRBV15	.	TGTGCCACCAGCAGAGATTTACGAGCGGCCAACCTAGTCTACGAGCAGTACTTC	CATSRDLRAANLVYEQYF
.	TRBJ2-3	TRBV20-1	TRBD1	TGCAGTGCTACCAGACCGGACAGGGGCATCACAGATACGCAGTATTTT	CSATRPDRGITDTQYF
once	TRBJ2-3	TRBV20-1	TRBD2	TGCAGTGCTAGAGATGGAGGGACTAGCAGTGCTAAATCCTACAATGAGCAGTATTTT	CSARDGGTSSAKSYNEQYF
.	TRBJ1-6	TRBV25-1	.	TGTGCCAGCAGTGGAGATGACCCTATGGGACTGCCAGGGAATTCACCCCTCCACTTT	CASSGDDPMGLPGNSPLHF
few	TRBJ1-4	TRBV12-3/TRBV12-4	.	TGTGCCAGCAGCGACCGGGCCCTGTTTAATGAAAAACTGTTTTTT	CASSDRALFNEKLFF
few	TRBJ2-3	TRBV11-2	TRBD2	TGTGCCAGCAGCAGTACTAGCGGGAGTGCAGATACGCAGTATTTT	CASSSTSGSADTQYF
.	TRBJ1-1	TRBV6-1	TRBD1	TGTGCCAGCAGTGACAGGGGGCGAGAGACTGAAGCTTTCTTT	CASSDRGRETEAFF
few	TRBJ2-4	TRBV2	.	TGTGCCAGCAGTGAAGGAGGGTGGACCAAAAACATTCAGTACTTC	CASSEGGWTKNIQYF
.	TRBJ2-6	TRBV20-1	.	TGCAGTGCTAGAGATTTCCAGGAACCTACCAGCTCTGGGGCCAACGTCCTGACTTTC	CSARDFQEPTSSGANVLTF
.	TRBJ1-2	TRBV10-2	.	.	CACGGGARTEAFFGQGYTF
.	TRBJ1-2	TRBV6-1	.	TGTGCCAGCAGTGAAGAGTTCGGGGCCATCTATGGCTACACCTTC	CASSEEFGAIYGYTF
.	TRBJ1-6	TRBV20-1	TRBD1	TGCAGTCCTGTGGGGACAGGGGATAATTCACCCCTCCACTTT	CSPVGTGDNSPLHF
.	TRBJ2-7	TRBV3-1	TRBD2	TGTGCCAGCAGACGAGCGGGAGGGGGGCTGTACGAGCAGTACTTC	CASRRAGGGLYEQYF
.	TRBJ2-7	TRBV7-9	TRBD2	TGTGCCAGCAGCTTAGGCGGGGGGAAGTGGTACGAGCAGTACTTC	CASSLGGGKWYEQYF
few	TRBJ1-1	TRBV9	.	TGTGCCAGCAGCGAACGAGCAAGTCTAATGAACACTGAAGCTTTCTTT	CASSERASLMNTEAFF
few	TRBJ2-5	TRBV5-6	.	TGTGCCAGCAGCGGTGGGGGGTTCGAAGAGACCCAGTACTTC	CASSGGGFEETQYF
.	TRBJ2-7	TRBV4-1	.	TGCGCCAGCAGCCAACTCACCACCTACGAGCAGTACTTC	CASSQLTTYEQYF
.	TRBJ2-1	TRBV18	.	TGTGCCAGCTCACCGGTCCCGGGACTGACCTACAATGAGCAGTTCTTC	CASSPVPGLTYNEQFF
few	TRBJ2-7	TRBV4-1	TRBD2	TGCGCCAGCCGGGGGACTAGCGGCTCTAGCTCCTACAATGAGCAGTACTTC	CASRGTSGSSSYNEQYF
.	TRBJ1-2	TRBV6-5	TRBD1	TGTGCCAGCAGTTACCCGAAAAAAGGACAGGGGCCTTTTGACTATGGCTACACCTTC	CASSYPKKGQGPFDYGYTF
few	TRBJ2-3	TRBV12-3/TRBV12-4	.	TGTGCCAGCAGCATCCGAAGACAGACACCCATCACAGATACGCAGTATTTT	CASSIRRQTPITDTQYF
.	TRBJ1-2	TRBV12-3/TRBV12-4	TRBD1	TGTGCCATCAGGGGGACAGGAGGTCCGAGACACACCTTC	CAIRGTGGPRHTF
few	TRBJ2-1	TRBV4-1	TRBD2	TGCGCCAGCAGCCAAGAAAGACTAGCGGGAGGGGAGAATGAGCAGTTCTTC	CASSQERLAGGENEQFF
few	TRBJ2-7	TRBV27	.	TGTGCGATCGGGGGAAGGTACGAGCAGTACTTC	CAIGGRYEQYF
.	TRBJ1-6	TRBV30	.	TGTGCCTGGGACAGACCGAATTCACCCCTCCACTTT	CAWDRPNSPLHF
.	TRBJ2-5	TRBV20-1	.	TGCAGTGCCCAGAAGGGCCTGCCCCAAGAGACCCAGTACTTC	CSAQKGLPQETQYF
.	TRBJ2-7	TRBV6-6	.	TGTGCCAGCAGTTATGAGGATAACGTTCGGTACTTC	CASSYEDNVRYF
many	TRBJ1-2	TRBV27	TRBD1	TGTGCCAGCAGCTTACGACAGGGTTATGGCTACACCTTC	CASSLRQGYGYTF
few	TRBJ1-2	TRBV29-1	.	TGCAGCGTTGAAGATTGGGTTGGGGGCCGCCTCTATGGCTACACCTTC	CSVEDWVGGRLYGYTF
.	TRBJ2-7	TRBV28	.	TGTGCCAGCTGGCCCGGGGGGACATCCTACGAGCAGTACTTC	CASWPGGTSYEQYF